One T cell receptor beta chain is described in this entry. The antigen remains unidentified. Germline V gene sequence: CDR1 SGHAT, CDR2 FQNNGV. The CDR3 runs to 12 residues. With 3 bases removed from V and 9 bases from J, the gap between germline ends came to 11 bases. The data stem from a study of cytomegalovirus exposure and HLA in healthy donors. In the PCR, 60 Vbeta and 13 Jbeta primers were used. Libraries were prepared by immunoSEQ multiplex PCR; TCRdb keeps only in-frame clonotypes and omits some of them. Among more than 85,000 clones listed, around 77% were seen once. The study's findings and limits: HLA allele associations emerged for about 18,000 TCR beta sequences in a later analysis, at 0.05 false discovery rate. One later analysis reportedly identified an Asian-associated ancestry cluster that showed fewer N-insertions than the roughly 600-donor mean. A link between a missense DCLRE1C variant and TCR beta V- and J-gene trimming emerged from a later analysis.

The J gene is TRBJ2-5, the V gene TRBV11-2; TRBD2 is a possible D gene (5 bases). Sequencing was done on a sample of PBMCs. The receptor's source is a male donor in good health and CMV-seropositive. This chain's CDR3 is CASSFSEEAQYF. The CDR3 DNA follows: TGTGCCAGCAGCTTCAGTGAGGAGGCCCAGTACTTC.